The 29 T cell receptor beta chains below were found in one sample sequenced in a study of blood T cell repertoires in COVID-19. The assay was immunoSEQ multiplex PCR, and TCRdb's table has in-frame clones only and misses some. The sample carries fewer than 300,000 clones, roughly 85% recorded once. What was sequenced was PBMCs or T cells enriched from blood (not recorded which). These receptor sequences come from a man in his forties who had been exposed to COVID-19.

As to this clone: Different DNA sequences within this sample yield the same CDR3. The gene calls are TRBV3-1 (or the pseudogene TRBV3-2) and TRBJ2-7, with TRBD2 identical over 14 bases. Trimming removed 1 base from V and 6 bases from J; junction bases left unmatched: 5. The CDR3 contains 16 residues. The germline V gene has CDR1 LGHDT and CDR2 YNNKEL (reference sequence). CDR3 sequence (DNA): TGTGCCAGCAGCCAAGGGGGACTAGCGGGAGTAAGCGAGCAGTACTTC. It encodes CASSQGGLAGVSEQYF.

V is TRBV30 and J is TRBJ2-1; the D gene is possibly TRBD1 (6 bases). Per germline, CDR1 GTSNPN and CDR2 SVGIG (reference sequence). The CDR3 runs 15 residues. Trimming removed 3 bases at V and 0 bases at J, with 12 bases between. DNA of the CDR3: TGTGCCTGGAGGACAGGTACAAGCTCCTACAATGAGCAGTTCTTC. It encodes CAWRTGTSSYNEQFF.

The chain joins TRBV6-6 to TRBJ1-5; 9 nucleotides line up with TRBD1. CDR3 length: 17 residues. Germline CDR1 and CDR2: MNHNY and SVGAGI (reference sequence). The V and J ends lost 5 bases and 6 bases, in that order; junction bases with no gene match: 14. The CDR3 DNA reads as TGTGCCAGCAGTCCGCCCCCGGACAGGGGTTTCGGTCAGCCCCAGCATTTT. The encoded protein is CASSPPPDRGFGQPQHF.

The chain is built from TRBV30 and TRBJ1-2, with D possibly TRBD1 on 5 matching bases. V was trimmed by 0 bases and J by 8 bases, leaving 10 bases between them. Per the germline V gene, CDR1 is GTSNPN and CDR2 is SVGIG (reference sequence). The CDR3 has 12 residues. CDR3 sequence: CAWSVGVGGYTF. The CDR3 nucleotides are TGTGCCTGGAGTGTAGGGGTGGGAGGCTACACCTTC.

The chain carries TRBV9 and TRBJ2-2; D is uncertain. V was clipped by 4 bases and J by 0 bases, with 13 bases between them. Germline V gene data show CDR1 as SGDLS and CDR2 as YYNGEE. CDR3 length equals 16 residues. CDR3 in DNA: TGTGCCAGCAGCCTTCTTGTCATAGCGAACACCGGGGAGCTGTTTTTT. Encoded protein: CASSLLVIANTGELFF.

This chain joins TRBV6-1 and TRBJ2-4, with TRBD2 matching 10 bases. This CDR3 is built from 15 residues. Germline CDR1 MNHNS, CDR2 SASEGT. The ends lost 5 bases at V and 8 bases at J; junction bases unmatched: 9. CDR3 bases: TGTGCCAGCAGTCTAACTAGCGGGGACAATCACATTCAGTACTTC. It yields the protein CASSLTSGDNHIQYF.

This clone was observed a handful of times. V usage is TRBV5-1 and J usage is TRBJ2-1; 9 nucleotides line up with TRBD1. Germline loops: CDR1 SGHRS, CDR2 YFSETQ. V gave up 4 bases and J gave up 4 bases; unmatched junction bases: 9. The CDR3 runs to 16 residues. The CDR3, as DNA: TGCGCCAGCAGCCCACCGGGACAGGGATCTTACAATGAGCAGTTCTTC. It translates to CASSPPGQGSYNEQFF.

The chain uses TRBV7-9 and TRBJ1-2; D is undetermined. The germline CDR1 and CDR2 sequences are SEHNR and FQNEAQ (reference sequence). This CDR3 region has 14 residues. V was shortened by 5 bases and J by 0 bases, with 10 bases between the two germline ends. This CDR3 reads CASSPVISNYGYTF. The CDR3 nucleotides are TGTGCCAGCAGCCCTGTAATTTCTAACTATGGCTACACCTTC.

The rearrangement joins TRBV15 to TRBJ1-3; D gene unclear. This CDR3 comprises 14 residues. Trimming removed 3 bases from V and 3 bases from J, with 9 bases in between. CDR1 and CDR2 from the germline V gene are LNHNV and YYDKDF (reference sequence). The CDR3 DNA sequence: TGTGCCACCAGCAGTCTGTCAGATGGAAACACCATATATTTT. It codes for CATSSLSDGNTIYF.

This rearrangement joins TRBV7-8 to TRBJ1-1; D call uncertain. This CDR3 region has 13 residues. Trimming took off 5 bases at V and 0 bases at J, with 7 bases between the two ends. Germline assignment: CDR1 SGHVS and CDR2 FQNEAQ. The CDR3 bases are TGTGCCAGCAGCCGCAGGCTGAACACTGAAGCTTTCTTT. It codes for CASSRRLNTEAFF.

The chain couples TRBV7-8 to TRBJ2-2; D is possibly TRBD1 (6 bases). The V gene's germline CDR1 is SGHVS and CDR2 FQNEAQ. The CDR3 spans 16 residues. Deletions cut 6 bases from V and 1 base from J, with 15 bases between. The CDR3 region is CASRQGGAGNTGELFF. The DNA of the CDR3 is TGTGCCAGCAGACAAGGGGGTGCAGGGAACACCGGGGAGCTGTTTTTT.

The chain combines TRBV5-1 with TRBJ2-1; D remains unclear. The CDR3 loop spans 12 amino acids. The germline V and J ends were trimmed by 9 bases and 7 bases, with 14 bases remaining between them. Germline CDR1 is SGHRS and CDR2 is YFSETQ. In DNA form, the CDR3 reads TGCGCCACCATAGGCGACGGGAATGAGCAGTTCTTC. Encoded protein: CATIGDGNEQFF.

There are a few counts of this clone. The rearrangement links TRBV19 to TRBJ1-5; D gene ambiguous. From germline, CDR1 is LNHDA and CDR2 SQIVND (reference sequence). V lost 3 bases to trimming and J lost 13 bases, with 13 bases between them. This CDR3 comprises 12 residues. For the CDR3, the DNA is TGTGCCAGTAGTATTACCGGAGATCAGCAGCATTTT. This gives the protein CASSITGDQQHF.

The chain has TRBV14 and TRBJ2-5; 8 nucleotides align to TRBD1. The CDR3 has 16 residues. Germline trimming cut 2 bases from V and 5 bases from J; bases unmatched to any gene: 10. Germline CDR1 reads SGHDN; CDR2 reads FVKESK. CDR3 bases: TGTGCCAGCAGCCAATCGCGGACAGGGAAAGGGGAGACCCAGTACTTC. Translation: CASSQSRTGKGETQYF. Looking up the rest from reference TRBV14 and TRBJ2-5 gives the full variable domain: EAGVTQFPSHSVIEKGQTVTLRCDPISGHDNLYWYRRVMGKEIKFLLHFVKESKQDESGMPNNRFLAERTGGTYSTLKVQPAELEDSGVYFCASSQSRTGKGETQYFGPGTRLLVL.

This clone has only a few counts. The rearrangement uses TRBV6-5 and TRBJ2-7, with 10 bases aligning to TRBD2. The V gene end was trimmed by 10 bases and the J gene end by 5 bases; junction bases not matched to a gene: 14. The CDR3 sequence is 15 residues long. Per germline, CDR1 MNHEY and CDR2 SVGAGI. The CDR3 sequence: CAIRDVAGGRNEQYF. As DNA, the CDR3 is TGTGCCATCAGGGACGTAGCGGGAGGTCGGAACGAGCAGTACTTC.

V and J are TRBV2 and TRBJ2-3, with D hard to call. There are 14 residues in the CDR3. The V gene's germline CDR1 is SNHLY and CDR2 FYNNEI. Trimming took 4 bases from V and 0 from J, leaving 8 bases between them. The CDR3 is CASSGQTSTDTQYF. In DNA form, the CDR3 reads TGTGCCAGCAGTGGGCAGACAAGCACAGATACGCAGTATTTT.

The CDR3 spells CATSDNRDEQFF. The CDR3 nucleotides read TGTGCCACCAGTGACAACAGGGATGAGCAGTTCTTC. The rearrangement uses TRBV24-1 and TRBJ2-1, with D possibly TRBD1 on 6 matching bases. V lost 4 bases and J lost 8, with 8 bases in between. CDR1 is KGHDR, CDR2 SFDVKD, per germline. The CDR3 sequence is 12 residues long.

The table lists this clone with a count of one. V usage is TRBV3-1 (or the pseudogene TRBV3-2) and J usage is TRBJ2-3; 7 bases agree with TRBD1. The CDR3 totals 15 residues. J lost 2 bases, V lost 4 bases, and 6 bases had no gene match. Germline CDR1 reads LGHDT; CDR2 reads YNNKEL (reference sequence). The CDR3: CASSPRTGHTDTQYF. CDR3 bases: TGTGCCAGCAGCCCTCGGACAGGACACACAGATACGCAGTATTTT.

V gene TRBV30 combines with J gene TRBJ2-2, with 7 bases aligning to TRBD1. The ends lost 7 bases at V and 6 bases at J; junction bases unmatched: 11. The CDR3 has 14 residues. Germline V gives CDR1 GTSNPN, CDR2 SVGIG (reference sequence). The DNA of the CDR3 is TGTGCCTTAACAGGGGAAAGAGTGGCCGGGGAGCTGTTTTTT. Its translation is CALTGERVAGELFF.

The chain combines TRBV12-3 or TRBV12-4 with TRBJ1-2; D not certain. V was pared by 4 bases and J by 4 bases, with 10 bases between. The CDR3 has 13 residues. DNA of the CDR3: TGTGCCAGCAGTTCCGAAACAGCCTATGGCTACACCTTC. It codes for CASSSETAYGYTF.

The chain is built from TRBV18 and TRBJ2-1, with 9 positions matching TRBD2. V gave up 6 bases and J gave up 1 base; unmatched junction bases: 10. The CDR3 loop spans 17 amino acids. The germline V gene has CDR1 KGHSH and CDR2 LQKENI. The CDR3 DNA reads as TGTGCCAGCTCGCAAAGAGCGGGAGGTAATTCCTACAATGAGCAGTTCTTC. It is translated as CASSQRAGGNSYNEQFF.

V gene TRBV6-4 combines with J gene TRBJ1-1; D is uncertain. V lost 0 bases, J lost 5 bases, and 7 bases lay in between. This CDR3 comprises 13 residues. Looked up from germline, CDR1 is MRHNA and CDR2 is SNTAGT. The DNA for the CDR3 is TGTGCCAGCAGTGACTCGAGGAGTACTGAAGCTTTCTTT. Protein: CASSDSRSTEAFF.

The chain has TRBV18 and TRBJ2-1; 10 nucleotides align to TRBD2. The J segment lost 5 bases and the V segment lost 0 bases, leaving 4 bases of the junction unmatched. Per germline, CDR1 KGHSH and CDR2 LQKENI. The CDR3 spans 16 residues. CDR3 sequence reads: CASSPPSLAGDNEQFF. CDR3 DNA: TGTGCCAGCTCACCACCAAGTCTAGCGGGAGACAATGAGCAGTTCTTC.

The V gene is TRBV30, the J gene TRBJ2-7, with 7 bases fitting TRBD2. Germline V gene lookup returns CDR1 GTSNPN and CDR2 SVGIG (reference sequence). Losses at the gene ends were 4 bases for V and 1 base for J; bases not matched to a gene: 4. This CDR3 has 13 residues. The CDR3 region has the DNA TGTGCCTGGATTACTAGCGCATCCTACGAGCAGTACTTC. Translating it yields CAWITSASYEQYF.

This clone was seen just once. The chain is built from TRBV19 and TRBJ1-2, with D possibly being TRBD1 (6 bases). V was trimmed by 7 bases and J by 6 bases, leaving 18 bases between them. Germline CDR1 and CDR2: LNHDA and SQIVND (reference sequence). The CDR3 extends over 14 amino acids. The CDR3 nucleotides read TGTGCCAGTAACCGGGACACCAGAAAGAATGGCTACACCTTC. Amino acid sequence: CASNRDTRKNGYTF.

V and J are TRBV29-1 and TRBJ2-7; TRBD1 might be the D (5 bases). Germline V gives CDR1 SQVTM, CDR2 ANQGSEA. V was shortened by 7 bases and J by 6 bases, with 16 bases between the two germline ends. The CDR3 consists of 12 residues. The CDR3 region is CSGTAQDGEQYF. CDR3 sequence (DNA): TGCAGCGGGACCGCACAGGACGGCGAGCAGTACTTC.

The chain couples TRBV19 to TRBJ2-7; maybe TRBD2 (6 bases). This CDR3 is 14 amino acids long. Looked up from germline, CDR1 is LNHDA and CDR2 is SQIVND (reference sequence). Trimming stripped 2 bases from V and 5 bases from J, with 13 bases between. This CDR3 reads CASSIRARRDEQYF. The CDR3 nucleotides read TGTGCCAGTAGTATAAGGGCCAGGAGGGACGAGCAGTACTTC.

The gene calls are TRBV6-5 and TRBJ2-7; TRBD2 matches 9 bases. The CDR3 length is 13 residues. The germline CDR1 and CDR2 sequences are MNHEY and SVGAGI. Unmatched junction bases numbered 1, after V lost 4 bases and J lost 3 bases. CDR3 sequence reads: CASSLAGVYEQYF. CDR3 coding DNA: TGTGCCAGCAGTTTAGCGGGAGTCTACGAGCAGTACTTC.

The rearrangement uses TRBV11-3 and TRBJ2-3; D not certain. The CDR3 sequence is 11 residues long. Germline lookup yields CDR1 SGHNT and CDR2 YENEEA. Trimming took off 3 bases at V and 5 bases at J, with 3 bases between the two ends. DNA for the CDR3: TGTGCCAGCAGCTTTCAAGATACGCAGTATTTT. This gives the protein CASSFQDTQYF.